These 8 T cell receptor beta chains were sequenced from one sample in a study of T cell repertoires in cytomegalovirus infection (dated by TCRdb to between 2018 and 2020). The sequencing machine was an Illumina HiSeq 1500. Through fastp at Q25 and MiXCR, TCRdb rebuilt clones from the public reads, retaining in-frame beta chains. Each entry merges the rows of one CDR3 protein and shows their most common DNA and genes. For this sample there are 35,000 to 55,000 distinct CDR3 sequences; around 20% appear just once. Clones ranked in the top ten supply less than 20% of the sample. Their target antigens are unknown. Sequenced input: PBMCs, sequenced either directly or after in vitro stimulation (not recorded which). The receptor source for this set is a human donor in good health (CMV status not recorded). Some clones in this sample may be carry-over from other donors' samples.

V is TRBV3-1 and J is TRBJ1-6; D unresolved. Germline loops: CDR1 LGHDT, CDR2 YNNKEL (reference sequence). The V end was cut by 4 bases, the J end by 3 bases, with 7 bases between. CDR3 size: 14 residues. Here the CDR3 DNA reads TGTGCCAGCAGCCCGGCGGGCTATAATTCACCCCTCCACTTT. It specifies CASSPAGYNSPLHF.

This clonotype has a handful of counts. This chain uses TRBV5-4 with TRBJ2-7, with no clear D. Germline assignment: CDR1 SGHNT and CDR2 YYREEE (reference sequence). The V end lost 1 base, the J end lost 5 bases, and 4 bases lay between the germline ends. The CDR3 runs to 11 residues. CDR3 nucleotide sequence: TGTGCCAGCAGCTTGAACCACGAGCAGTACTTC. It is translated as CASSLNHEQYF.

This clonotype was seen only a few times. CDR3 sequence: CASSPVGTDSYEQYF. The CDR3, as DNA: TGTGCCAGCAGCCCCGTCGGGACCGACTCCTACGAGCAGTACTTC. This chain connects TRBV12-3 or TRBV12-4 to TRBJ2-7, with D perhaps matching TRBD1 or TRBD2 (5 bases each). The CDR3 has 15 residues. Trimming removed 6 bases from V and 0 bases from J, with 15 bases in between.

This chain connects TRBV12-5 to TRBJ2-7, with D tentatively TRBD2 (6 bases). The CDR3 contains 16 residues. Looked up from germline, CDR1 is LGHNT and CDR2 is FRNRAP. Trimming took off 5 bases at V and 1 base at J, with 18 bases between the two ends. Written as DNA, the CDR3 is TGTGCTAGTGGTCAAAGACGGGAGTGGGCATCCTACGAGCAGTACTTC. Protein: CASGQRREWASYEQYF.

This clonotype showed up just a few times. This chain connects TRBV27 to TRBJ2-7, with TRBD2 matching 9 bases. The germline gives CDR1 MNHEY, CDR2 SMNVEV (reference sequence). CDR3 length: 14 residues. V gave up 6 bases and J gave up 3 bases; unmatched junction bases: 6. The CDR3 region is CASRLAGAGYEQYF. As DNA, the CDR3 is TGTGCCAGCAGGTTAGCGGGAGCGGGCTACGAGCAGTACTTC.

This clonotype was seen ten or more times. The V and J genes are TRBV5-4 and TRBJ1-6; D might be TRBD1 (6 bases). This CDR3 contains 17 residues. Germline V lookup: CDR1 SGHNT, CDR2 YYREEE (reference sequence). The V end lost 4 bases, the J end lost 7 bases, and 21 bases lay between the germline ends. This chain's CDR3 is CASSIGGRGTGNSPLHF. DNA for the CDR3: TGTGCCAGCAGCATAGGTGGGAGAGGAACAGGGAATTCACCCCTCCACTTT.

V gene TRBV2 combines with J gene TRBJ1-5, with no clear D. The CDR3 totals 15 residues. V was trimmed by 3 bases and J by 0 bases, leaving 9 bases between them. In germline, CDR1 is SNHLY, CDR2 FYNNEI. The CDR3 is CASSEAGYSNQPQHF. The CDR3 nucleotides are TGTGCCAGCAGTGAGGCGGGTTATAGCAATCAGCCCCAGCATTTT.

This clonotype was recorded a few times. The V call is TRBV15, the J call TRBJ2-3; TRBD2 might be the D (5 bases). CDR1 is LNHNV, CDR2 YYDKDF, per germline (reference sequence). Trimming cost V 7 bases and J 0 bases, with 14 bases left between them. CDR3 length: 15 amino acids. This CDR3 is CATTDPDSSTDTQYF. The DNA of the CDR3 is TGTGCCACCACGGACCCGGACTCGAGCACAGATACGCAGTATTTT.